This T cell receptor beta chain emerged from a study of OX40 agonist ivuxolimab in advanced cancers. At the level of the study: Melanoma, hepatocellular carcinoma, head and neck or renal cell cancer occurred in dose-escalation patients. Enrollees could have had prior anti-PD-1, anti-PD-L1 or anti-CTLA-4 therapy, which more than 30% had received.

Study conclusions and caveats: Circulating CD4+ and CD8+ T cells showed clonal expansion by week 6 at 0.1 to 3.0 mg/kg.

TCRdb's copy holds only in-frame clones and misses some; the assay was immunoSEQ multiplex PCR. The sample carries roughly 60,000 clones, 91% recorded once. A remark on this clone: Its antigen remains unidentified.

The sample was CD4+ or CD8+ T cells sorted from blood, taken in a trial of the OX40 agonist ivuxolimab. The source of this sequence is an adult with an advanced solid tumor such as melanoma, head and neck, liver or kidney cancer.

As DNA, the CDR3 is TGTGCCTGGAGTTTAGGGCCTTGGGGGGAGCAGTTCTTC. Amino acids: CAWSLGPWGEQFF. V gene TRBV30 combines with J gene TRBJ2-1; D is tentatively TRBD1 or TRBD2 (5 bases each). Deletions cut 2 bases from V and 10 bases from J, with 15 bases between. The CDR3 consists of 13 residues. Per the germline V gene, CDR1 is GTSNPN and CDR2 is SVGIG (reference sequence). Combining the CDR3 with reference TRBV30 and TRBJ2-1 gives the whole variable domain SQTIHQWPATLVQPVGSPLSLECTVEGTSNPNLYWYRQAAGRGLQLLFYSVGIGQISSEVPQNLSASRPQDRQFILSSKKLLLSDSGFYLCAWSLGPWGEQFFGPGTRLTVL.